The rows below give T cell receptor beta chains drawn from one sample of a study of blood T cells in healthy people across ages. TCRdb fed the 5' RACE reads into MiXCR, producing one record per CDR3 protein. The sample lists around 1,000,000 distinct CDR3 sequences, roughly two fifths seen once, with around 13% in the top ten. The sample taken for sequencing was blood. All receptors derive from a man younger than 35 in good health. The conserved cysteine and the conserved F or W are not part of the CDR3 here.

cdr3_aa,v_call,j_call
ASSPRQSTDTQY,TRBV3-1,TRBJ2-3
ATSDFGQFMNTEAF,TRBV24-1,TRBJ1-1
ASSQDGTDYNEQF,TRBV3-1,TRBJ2-1
ASSEAGHSRNEQF,TRBV2,TRBJ2-1
SVGRLGLPYNEQF,TRBV29-1,TRBJ2-1
AISVSGDTDTQY,TRBV10-3,TRBJ2-3
ASSPGPGLKDYGYT,TRBV5-6,TRBJ1-2
SAEGAPAGKLF,TRBV20-1,TRBJ1-4
SASGGRVNSPLH,TRBV20-1,TRBJ1-6
ASSYKGFGSPQH,TRBV6-2/TRBV6-3,TRBJ1-5
ASSLDRAAEQF,TRBV11-1,TRBJ2-1
ASSYGGGGYGYT,TRBV6-5,TRBJ1-2
SARDSEAAEQF,TRBV20-1,TRBJ2-1
ASSSGDPYTDTQY,TRBV11-2,TRBJ2-3
ASLRLRLF,TRBV6-5,TRBJ1-4
AISRAQDANEKLF,TRBV10-3,TRBJ1-4
AGSLRTGAVTEAF,TRBV11-1,TRBJ1-1
ATSDPGTGETQF,TRBV24-1,TRBJ2-1
ASTDGLGGEKLF,TRBV5-1,TRBJ1-4
SAATGQGFNYGYT,TRBV20-1,TRBJ1-2
ASSLWGGSALQETQY,TRBV27,TRBJ2-5
ATSDLGRTGYNEQF,TRBV24-1,TRBJ2-1
ASSSGEARNQPQH,TRBV7-9,TRBJ1-5
ASSQEPNAVNEQF,TRBV4-1,TRBJ2-1
SARAPGQLLNYGYT,TRBV20-1,TRBJ1-2
ASSQWDPGKLF,TRBV4-2,TRBJ1-4
ASKRWNEQY,TRBV6-5,TRBJ2-7
ASSPQSGRGDTQY,TRBV11-2,TRBJ2-3
AISDRESAYEKLF,TRBV10-3,TRBJ1-4
ASSGLGGTEAF,TRBV25-1,TRBJ1-1
ASLRAGNTEAF,TRBV27,TRBJ1-1